This T cell receptor beta chain was recorded in a study of T cells in Graves' hyperthyroidism and ophthalmopathy. Overall study findings and caveats: Most thyroid-expanded clonotypes above 0.001 were also found in blood.

Amplification of TCR beta CDR3 regions used RNA as the template. The TCR CDR3 first-round RT-PCR relied on the HTBI primer set. TCRdb fed the multiplex PCR reads into MiXCR, producing one record per CDR3 protein. The sample includes roughly 280,000 distinct CDR3 sequences, 20% to 25% of them seen just once. There are many counts of this clonotype. Its matching antigen is unknown. This CDR3 contains 14 residues. CDR1 is SGHNT and CDR2 is YENEEA in the germline V gene. V was shortened by 5 bases and J by 1 base, with 10 bases between the two germline ends. The sequencing sample was made of blood. The chain carries TRBV11-3 and TRBJ2-3; D is uncertain. This receptor was identified in a man younger than 40 with Graves' ophthalmopathy. CDR3 nucleotides: TGTGCCAGCAGCCTTAGTCGGGGCACAGATACGCAGTATTTT. It yields the protein CASSLSRGTDTQYF.